A single sample gave rise to the 23 T cell receptor beta chains below, sequenced in a study of blood T cell repertoires in COVID-19. This table comes from immunoSEQ multiplex PCR, and its TCRdb copy is limited to in-frame clones, with some not included. The sample yields roughly 110,000 clones, around 84% seen once. The specimen sequenced was peripheral blood. The receptors come from a man aged 35-49 years with acute or convalescent COVID-19.

This clone was seen once. The chain carries TRBV29-1 and TRBJ2-5; 9 bases map to TRBD2. With V trimmed by 4 bases and J by 4 bases, 7 bases remained unmatched. Germline CDR1 is SQVTM and CDR2 is ANQGSEA. CDR3 length equals 14 residues. The chain's CDR3 is CSVGWASGTETQYF. The CDR3 DNA reads as TGCAGCGTTGGCTGGGCTAGCGGGACAGAGACCCAGTACTTC. Looking up the rest from reference TRBV29-1 and TRBJ2-5 gives the full variable domain: SAVISQKPSRDICQRGTSLTIQCQVDSQVTMMFWYRQQPGQSLTLIATANQGSEATYESGFVIDKFPISRPNLTFSTLTVSNMSPEDSSIYLCSVGWASGTETQYFGPGTRLLVL.

This clone was detected once. The rearrangement joins TRBV18 to TRBJ2-6; the D is unclear. Germline V gene data show CDR1 as KGHSH and CDR2 as LQKENI. Trimming took off 3 bases at V and 2 bases at J, with 11 bases between the two ends. This CDR3 has 16 amino acids. The CDR3 DNA reads TGTGCCAGCTCACCGCCCTTGGGCCCTGGGGCCAACGTCCTGACTTTC. It yields the protein CASSPPLGPGANVLTF.

By share, this clone ranks as medium-sized. The chain uses TRBV24-1 and TRBJ1-1; 9 bases are shared with TRBD1. The V segment lost 11 bases and the J segment 7 bases; nucleotides outside the gene matches: 4. CDR3 length equals 11 residues. Looked up from germline, CDR1 is KGHDR and CDR2 is SFDVKD. In DNA form, the CDR3 reads TGTGCCAACAGGGACAGGGATGAAGCTTTCTTT. Protein product: CANRDRDEAFF.

This chain connects TRBV4-1 to TRBJ2-7; 9 bases map to TRBD2. The CDR3 is 17 residues long. Germline trimming cut 4 bases from V and 2 bases from J; bases unmatched to any gene: 12. The germline V gene encodes CDR1 MGHRA and CDR2 YSYEKL. CDR3 DNA sequence: TGCGCCAGCAGCCTCAATTTCAGGACTAGCGCAACCTACGAGCAGTACTTC. Amino acids: CASSLNFRTSATYEQYF.

V gene TRBV5-1 combines with J gene TRBJ2-3; TRBD2 matches 8 bases. The germline CDR1 and CDR2 sequences are SGHRS and YFSETQ. CDR3 length: 17 amino acids. Trimming took 0 bases from V and 0 from J; bases not matched to a gene: 6. The CDR3 coding sequence is TGCGCCAGCAGCTTGGGTCCAGCGGGAGTGAGCACAGATACGCAGTATTTT. The encoded protein is CASSLGPAGVSTDTQYF.

This chain connects TRBV19 to TRBJ1-1; 8 bases match TRBD1. The CDR3 loop spans 15 amino acids. With 5 bases clipped from V and 4 bases from J, the junction kept 9 bases outside the gene matches. Germline CDR1 is LNHDA and CDR2 is SQIVND (reference sequence). In DNA, the CDR3 is TGTGCCAGTAGTCGGGCAACAGGGGGTAGCACTGAAGCTTTCTTT. This sequence encodes CASSRATGGSTEAFF.

V usage is TRBV5-5 and J usage is TRBJ1-6; D gene uncertain. The V and J ends lost 0 bases and 9 bases respectively, with 7 bases between them. Germline V gene data show CDR1 as SGHKS and CDR2 as YYEKEE (reference sequence). The CDR3 is made up of 13 amino acids. The DNA for the CDR3 is TGTGCCAGCAGCTTGGAACCCGGTTCACCCCTCCACTTT. This translates into CASSLEPGSPLHF.

The chain combines TRBV5-1 with TRBJ2-1, with 8 positions matching TRBD1. CDR3 length equals 13 residues. Trimming cost V 3 bases and J 7 bases; bases outside gene matches: 3. Germline V gene data show CDR1 as SGHRS and CDR2 as YFSETQ. CDR3 nucleotides: TGCGCCAGCAGCTCAGACAGGGGTAATGAGCAGTTCTTC. It specifies CASSSDRGNEQFF.

V and J are TRBV5-4 and TRBJ2-1; D uncertain. CDR1 SGHNT and CDR2 YYREEE come from the germline V gene (reference sequence). This CDR3 comprises 14 residues. Trimming pared 2 bases from V and 7 bases from J, leaving 13 bases between. This CDR3 reads CASSFSTNANEQFF. The CDR3 coding sequence is TGTGCCAGCAGCTTCTCCACCAACGCGAATGAGCAGTTCTTC.

This rearrangement joins TRBV7-2 to TRBJ2-1; TRBD2 aligns across 10 bases. V dropped 3 bases and J dropped 8; count of bases not matched to a gene: 10. The length of the CDR3 is 16 residues. The germline CDR1 and CDR2 sequences are SGHTA and FQGNSA. CDR3 bases: TGTGCCAGCAGCTTTCCGACTAGCGGGTCTGGGGATGAGCAGTTCTTC. Translated, it gives CASSFPTSGSGDEQFF.

CDR3 in DNA: TGTGCCAGCAGCCAAGATAAGAGAATTGAGCAGTTCTTC. It specifies CASSQDKRIEQFF. The chain joins TRBV3-1 (or the pseudogene TRBV3-2) to TRBJ2-1; D unresolved. Trimming cost V 0 bases and J 9 bases, with 9 bases left between them. The CDR3 is made up of 13 amino acids. Germline V lookup: CDR1 LGHDT, CDR2 YNNKEL (reference sequence).

This clone was observed once. This chain links TRBV7-9 with TRBJ2-2; perhaps TRBD1 as D (5 bases). Germline assignment: CDR1 SEHNR and CDR2 FQNEAQ (reference sequence). The CDR3 contains 13 residues. V shed 10 bases and J shed 1 base, with 10 bases lying between them. The CDR3 region is CAIGAENTGELFF. The CDR3 nucleotides read TGTGCCATAGGGGCAGAGAACACCGGGGAGCTGTTTTTT.

The chain uses TRBV4-3 and TRBJ1-6, with D maybe TRBD1 (5 bases). V was trimmed by 0 bases and J by 4 bases, leaving 16 bases between them. This CDR3 region has 18 residues. Germline CDR1 is LGHNA and CDR2 is YSLEER. CDR3 sequence reads: CASSQDRRMGGYNSPLHF. The CDR3 region has the DNA TGCGCCAGCAGCCAAGATCGGAGGATGGGGGGTTATAATTCACCCCTCCACTTT.

The V gene is TRBV13, the J gene TRBJ2-5, with D tentatively TRBD1 (6 bases). The length of the CDR3 is 17 residues. Germline CDR1 and CDR2: PRHDT and FYEKMQ (reference sequence). With 4 bases removed from V and 4 bases from J, the gap between germline ends came to 22 bases. CDR3 nucleotide sequence: TGTGCCAGCAGCTCGTCCACTTACCGGGACATCAGAGAGACCCAGTACTTC. It is translated as CASSSSTYRDIRETQYF. Full variable domain (rest looked up from reference TRBV13 and TRBJ2-5): AAGVIQSPRHLIKEKRETATLKCYPIPRHDTVYWYQQGPGQDPQFLISFYEKMQSDKGSIPDRFSAQQFSDYHSELNMSSLELGDSALYFCASSSSTYRDIRETQYFGPGTRLLVL.

The chain recombines TRBV12-2 with TRBJ2-1; TRBD2 reflects the table's D call only, with no check against the DNA. TRBV12-2 is a documented pseudogene. CDR3 length equals 18 residues. The CDR3 loop is CASRLMVHPGLVIHEQFF. The CDR3 nucleotides read TGTGCAAGTCGCTTAATGGTCCACCCGGGACTAGTTATCCATGAGCAGTTCTTC.

The rearrangement uses TRBV19 and TRBJ1-2, with D unclear. Trimming pared 5 bases from V and 2 bases from J, leaving 18 bases between. Germline lookup yields CDR1 LNHDA and CDR2 SQIVND (reference sequence). CDR3 length: 16 residues. CDR3 loop: CASSGRTTRLNYGYTF. As DNA, the CDR3 is TGTGCCAGTAGTGGAAGGACTACCAGGCTAAACTATGGCTACACCTTC.

The rearrangement joins TRBV27 to TRBJ1-1; D unclear. CDR1 and CDR2 from the germline V gene are MNHEY and SMNVEV (reference sequence). This CDR3 is 15 amino acids long. Trimming removed 5 bases from V and 0 bases from J, with 13 bases in between. As DNA, the CDR3 is TGTGCCAGCAGTCGACTTCCCCCCATGAACACTGAAGCTTTCTTT. Its protein is CASSRLPPMNTEAFF.

The rearrangement uses TRBV7-6 and TRBJ2-5; possibly TRBD2 for D (5 bases). Germline V CDR1 and CDR2: SGHVS, FNYEAQ. Trimming took 5 bases from V and 2 from J, leaving 18 bases between them. The CDR3 consists of 16 residues. The CDR3 DNA follows: TGTGCCAGCAGCGCTAGAGGGCCTCCCCATCAAGAGACCCAGTACTTC. It codes for CASSARGPPHQETQYF.

This clone showed up just a few times. The chain joins TRBV3-1 (or the pseudogene TRBV3-2) to TRBJ2-3; TRBD2 matches 13 bases. Germline CDR1 LGHDT, CDR2 YNNKEL (reference sequence). CDR3 length equals 16 residues. The V gene end was trimmed by 6 bases and the J gene end by 8 bases; junction bases not matched to a gene: 11. In DNA form, the CDR3 reads TGTGCCAGCAGTCTAAGGACTAGCGGGGGTGGGGGTACGCAGTATTTT. Translating it yields CASSLRTSGGGGTQYF.

The rearrangement joins TRBV28 to TRBJ2-7, with D tentatively TRBD1 (5 bases). Per the germline V gene, CDR1 is MDHEN and CDR2 is SYDVKM. The CDR3 is 15 amino acids. V lost 2 bases, J lost 4 bases, and 15 bases lay in between. DNA of the CDR3: TGTGCCAGCAGTTTAGCAGGGCCGGCATCGTACGAGCAGTACTTC. This translates into CASSLAGPASYEQYF.

J is TRBJ2-1 and V is TRBV2; TRBD2 agrees at 8 bases. This CDR3 comprises 15 residues. Trimming cost V 4 bases and J 3 bases; bases outside gene matches: 5. CDR1 is SNHLY, CDR2 FYNNEI, per germline. CDR3 region: CASSVGLAGYNEQFF. The CDR3 DNA is TGTGCCAGCAGTGTAGGCCTAGCGGGCTACAATGAGCAGTTCTTC.

The rearrangement joins TRBV28 to TRBJ2-7; no definite D call. The CDR3 has 14 amino acids. CDR1 and CDR2 from the germline V gene are MDHEN and SYDVKM. V was clipped by 3 bases and J by 4 bases, with 13 bases between them. The CDR3: CASSLSPSRYEQYF. In DNA, the CDR3 is TGTGCCAGCAGTTTGTCCCCCTCCCGGTACGAGCAGTACTTC.

The V gene is TRBV9, the J gene TRBJ2-3, with a tentative D call TRBD1 (5 bases). The germline V gene encodes CDR1 SGDLS and CDR2 YYNGEE. Trimming took off 1 base at V and 4 bases at J, with 16 bases between the two ends. This CDR3 region has 16 residues. The CDR3 loop is CASSVLGAVFPDTQYF. CDR3 bases: TGTGCCAGCAGCGTATTAGGGGCGGTTTTCCCAGATACGCAGTATTTT.